These T cell receptor beta chains were read from a single sample in a study of early T cells in non-severe SARS-CoV-2 infection. TCRdb re-derived calls from the 5' RACE reads in MiXCR, one entry per CDR3 protein. The table records approximately 77,000 distinct CDR3 sequences, about a sixth of them present only once. Sequenced: whole blood. These receptors all stem from an adult who was a healthcare worker with PCR-confirmed SARS-CoV-2 infection or an uninfected control (not recorded which). CDR3s include the opening cysteine and the closing phenylalanine or tryptophan. D genes are given only for firm matches. Only some rows state a clone size, as once, few, many or a class for expanded clones.

j_call clone_size d_call cdr3_length v_call cdr3_aa cdr3_nt
TRBJ2-2 - - 11 TRBV27 CASSLNGELFF TGTGCCAGCAGTTTGAACGGGGAGCTGTTTTTT
TRBJ1-1 few - 15 TRBV7-9 CASSLAQIRSTEAFF TGTGCCAGCAGCTTAGCGCAAATTAGGTCCACTGAAGCTTTCTTT
TRBJ1-1 - TRBD1 14 TRBV2 CASTRTGVNTEAFF TGTGCCAGCACCCGGACAGGGGTGAACACTGAAGCTTTCTTT
TRBJ2-5 many - 16 TRBV7-9 CASSPQDVLYQETQYF TGTGCCAGCAGTCCGCAGGACGTATTGTATCAAGAGACCCAGTACTTC
TRBJ1-5 - - 13 TRBV30 CAWSRQVDQPQHF TGTGCCTGGAGTAGGCAGGTGGATCAGCCCCAGCATTTT
TRBJ2-7 many TRBD1 13 TRBV11-2 CASSRDRGREQYF TGTGCCAGCAGCCGGGACAGGGGGCGCGAGCAGTACTTC
TRBJ2-7 many - 14 TRBV4-1 CASSQDPGDYEQYF TGCGCCAGCAGCCAAGACCCAGGGGACTACGAGCAGTACTTC
TRBJ1-5 - - 14 TRBV6-1 CASLGVISNQPQHF TGTGCCAGCCTGGGGGTGATTAGCAATCAGCCCCAGCATTTT
TRBJ2-7 many TRBD1 15 TRBV5-1 CASRPGGQGPLEQYF TGCGCCAGCAGACCGGGCGGACAGGGCCCTCTTGAGCAGTACTTC
TRBJ1-1 - TRBD1 16 TRBV13 CASSLRRQGRNTEAFF TGTGCCAGCAGCTTACGACGACAGGGAAGGAATACTGAAGCTTTCTTT
TRBJ2-2 few - 16 TRBV6-6 CASSSTDRRWAGELFF TGTGCCAGCAGTTCGACCGACAGGAGGTGGGCCGGGGAGCTGTTTTTT
TRBJ1-5 many - 14 TRBV20-1 CSATDVIGNQPQHF TGCAGTGCTACCGACGTTATTGGCAATCAGCCCCAGCATTTT
TRBJ2-7 - - 13 TRBV6-1 CASSERRGTEQYF TGTGCCAGCAGTGAACGCAGAGGGACCGAGCAGTACTTC
TRBJ2-2 many - 13 TRBV27 CASSRLMGGELFF TGTGCCAGCAGCCGTCTGATGGGCGGGGAGCTGTTTTTT
TRBJ1-5 many - 15 TRBV4-1 CASSQSTGGKSAQHF TGCGCCAGCAGCCAATCTACGGGCGGCAAATCAGCCCAGCATTTT
TRBJ2-7 few TRBD1 14 TRBV6-5 CASSSPGQGYEQYF TGTGCCAGCAGTTCCCCGGGACAGGGATACGAGCAGTACTTC
TRBJ1-2 - - 13 TRBV29-1 CSVGPSLGYGYTF TGCAGCGTCGGACCATCACTCGGCTATGGCTACACCTTC
TRBJ2-2 many - 13 TRBV7-9 CASSVARTGELFF TGTGCCAGCAGCGTCGCAAGAACCGGGGAGCTGTTTTTT
TRBJ2-1 few - 13 TRBV19 CASSSVSINEQFF TGTGCCAGTAGTTCGGTTTCTATCAATGAGCAGTTCTTC
TRBJ2-1 - - 15 TRBV29-1 CSVGTPGLGNNEQFF TGCAGCGTTGGAACGCCGGGCCTGGGGAACAATGAGCAGTTCTTC
TRBJ2-5 - - 14 TRBV28 CASSPARRTETQYF TGTGCCAGCAGTCCGGCCCGGCGTACAGAGACCCAGTACTTC
TRBJ1-2 - - 10 TRBV28 CASSKEGYTF TGTGCCAGCAGTAAGGAGGGCTACACCTTC
TRBJ2-3 - TRBD2 15 TRBV15 CATSRGRTGGDTQYF TGTGCCACCAGCAGAGGGAGAACGGGAGGGGATACGCAGTATTTT
TRBJ2-5 few - 13 TRBV7-9 CASSLGGGETQYF TGTGCCAGCAGCTTAGGAGGTGGAGAGACCCAGTACTTC
TRBJ1-1 once - 14 TRBV6-6 CASSRQERNTEAFF TGTGCCAGCAGCCGACAGGAGAGGAACACTGAAGCTTTCTTT
TRBJ2-2 many TRBD2 15 TRBV6-4 CASTPTSGSTGELFF TGTGCCAGCACCCCGACTAGCGGGAGTACCGGGGAGCTGTTTTTT
TRBJ2-5 - - 8 TRBV11-3 CASSFVYF TGTGCCAGCAGCTTTGTGTACTTC
TRBJ2-7 - - 15 TRBV12-3/TRBV12-4 CASSLGIGSSYEQYF TGTGCCAGCAGTTTAGGCATCGGAAGCTCCTACGAGCAGTACTTC
TRBJ1-1 - - 13 TRBV3-1 CASRRREGTEAFF TGTGCCAGCAGACGCCGGGAAGGCACTGAAGCTTTCTTT
TRBJ2-7 few - 14 TRBV4-1 CASSPWGLQDEQYF TGCGCCAGCAGCCCCTGGGGCCTCCAGGACGAGCAGTACTTC
TRBJ1-1 - - 14 TRBV9 CASSPRDGLIEAFF TGTGCCAGCAGCCCCAGAGACGGCCTAATTGAAGCTTTCTTT
TRBJ2-7 - TRBD2 15 TRBV5-4 CASSPSSGGSYEQYF TGTGCCAGCAGCCCTTCCAGCGGGGGCTCCTACGAGCAGTACTTC
TRBJ1-3 - - 15 TRBV27 CASKPDLFSGNTIYF TGTGCCAGCAAACCGGACCTCTTCTCTGGAAACACCATATATTTT
TRBJ1-2 - - 12 TRBV20-1 CSARDSGASYTF TGCAGTGCTAGAGATTCAGGGGCGAGCTACACCTTC
TRBJ2-7 few TRBD1 13 TRBV4-1 CASSKGASSEQYF TGCGCCAGCAGCAAGGGGGCCAGCTCCGAGCAGTACTTC
TRBJ2-1 few - 19 TRBV12-3/TRBV12-4 CASRSPYGSMGPVYNEQFF TGTGCCAGCAGGTCGCCCTACGGCTCGATGGGGCCAGTTTACAATGAGCAGTTCTTC
TRBJ2-2 - TRBD1 13 TRBV29-1 CSGDSANTGELFF TGCAGCGGGGACAGCGCGAACACCGGGGAGCTGTTTTTT
TRBJ2-3 few TRBD2 14 TRBV29-1 CSVRLAGSTDTQYF TGCAGCGTAAGACTAGCGGGGTCCACAGATACGCAGTATTTT
TRBJ2-3 - TRBD1 14 TRBV4-1 CASSLTGVEDTQYF TGCGCCAGCAGCCTGACAGGGGTGGAAGATACGCAGTATTTT
TRBJ1-5 - - 16 TRBV19 CASSILAAHTIQPQHF TGTGCCAGTAGTATATTGGCCGCCCACACGATTCAGCCCCAGCATTTT
TRBJ1-4 - - 13 TRBV11-2 CASSWAGGEKLFF TGTGCCAGCAGCTGGGCCGGAGGGGAAAAACTGTTTTTT
TRBJ1-4 - TRBD1 15 TRBV7-9 CASTARGPGGEKLFF TGTGCCAGCACCGCAAGGGGACCAGGGGGTGAAAAACTGTTTTTT
TRBJ1-2 few - 13 TRBV12-3/TRBV12-4 CASTPGRAYGYTF TGTGCCAGCACCCCGGGACGGGCCTATGGCTACACCTTC
TRBJ1-2 few TRBD1 16 TRBV5-1 CASSFQPGQGRYGYTF TGCGCCAGCAGCTTTCAACCTGGACAGGGAAGGTATGGCTACACCTTC
TRBJ2-7 - - 15 TRBV11-2 CASSSRDGFGGKQYF TGTGCCAGCAGCTCGCGGGACGGCTTCGGGGGTAAGCAGTACTTC
TRBJ2-1 - - 12 TRBV6-5 CASSAPTTEQFF TGTGCCAGCAGTGCTCCCACAACTGAGCAGTTCTTC
TRBJ2-2 few TRBD1 15 TRBV20-1 CSARTNRGLTGELFF TGCAGTGCTAGAACTAACAGGGGGCTCACCGGGGAGCTGTTTTTT
TRBJ2-3 few TRBD1 18 TRBV14 CASSQERGGQYYTDTQYF TGTGCCAGCAGCCAGGAGCGAGGGGGACAGTATTACACAGATACGCAGTATTTT
TRBJ1-5 once TRBD1 16 TRBV6-2/TRBV6-3 CASSRTLQGLGQPQHF TGTGCCAGCAGTCGGACCTTACAGGGGCTGGGACAGCCCCAGCATTTT
TRBJ1-1 few - 12 TRBV28 CASSLALRGAFF TGTGCCAGCAGTTTAGCCCTTCGGGGAGCTTTCTTT
TRBJ2-1 - TRBD2 14 TRBV11-2 CASSFTSGSHEQFF TGTGCCAGCAGCTTTACCAGCGGGAGCCATGAGCAGTTCTTC
TRBJ1-5 few TRBD1 15 TRBV3-1 CASSQTGSGNQPQHF TGTGCCAGCAGCCAGACAGGGTCCGGCAATCAGCCCCAGCATTTT
TRBJ2-7 many - 12 TRBV3-1 CASSQGGDEQYF TGTGCCAGCAGCCAAGGCGGGGACGAGCAGTACTTC
TRBJ1-2 few - 12 TRBV9 CASSPLLYGYTF TGTGCCAGCAGTCCTCTCCTCTACGGCTACACCTTC
TRBJ1-4 few - 16 TRBV20-1 CSARDPPGVINEKLFF TGCAGTGCTAGAGATCCGCCCGGGGTGATAAATGAAAAACTGTTTTTT
TRBJ2-1 few TRBD2 15 TRBV19 CASSIGGSGYNEQFF TGTGCCAGTAGTATCGGCGGGAGTGGCTACAATGAGCAGTTCTTC
TRBJ1-2 - - 14 TRBV4-1 CASSQDLSGYGYTF TGCGCCAGCAGCCAAGATCTTTCAGGTTATGGCTACACCTTC
TRBJ2-3 - - 16 TRBV4-2 CASSQEPQPAPDTQYF TGTGCCAGCAGCCAAGAGCCCCAACCGGCGCCAGATACGCAGTATTTT
TRBJ2-1 many TRBD2 16 TRBV24-1 CATSDVGAGAYNEQFF TGTGCCACCAGTGACGTAGGAGCGGGAGCCTACAATGAGCAGTTCTTC